One sample yielded the 9 T cell receptor beta chains listed below, sequenced in a study of cytomegalovirus exposure and HLA in healthy donors. The PCR contained 60 Vbeta and 13 Jbeta primers. Sequencing was performed with immunoSEQ multiplex PCR; in TCRdb, only in-frame clones are kept and a portion is missing. This table has some 140,000 clones, approximately 71% appearing once. The sample consisted of PBMCs. The receptor source for this set is a man under 40 in good health and CMV-seronegative.

The genes are TRBV2 and TRBJ2-7, with TRBD1 as a possible D gene (5 bases). The germline CDR1 and CDR2 sequences are SNHLY and FYNNEI. The CDR3 covers 11 residues. The CDR3 sequence: CASGATYEQYF. The CDR3 nucleotides are TGTGCTTCTGGGGCCACCTACGAGCAGTACTTC.

The chain links TRBV27 to TRBJ1-2; D is uncertain. V lost 5 bases to trimming and J lost 1 base, with 8 bases between them. CDR1 is MNHEY, CDR2 SMNVEV, per germline (reference sequence). This CDR3 region has 13 residues. The CDR3 spells CASSTAVNYGYTF. For the CDR3, the DNA is TGTGCCAGCAGTACCGCGGTTAACTATGGCTACACCTTC.

The V and J genes are TRBV5-6 and TRBJ2-2; 8 bases are a match to TRBD2. The CDR3 runs to 14 residues. From germline, CDR1 is SGHDT and CDR2 YYEEEE. With V trimmed by 4 bases and J by 7 bases, 6 bases remained unmatched. This CDR3 reads CASSSGLADGELFF. The CDR3 DNA sequence: TGTGCCAGCAGCAGCGGACTAGCTGACGGGGAGCTGTTTTTT. Together with reference TRBV5-6 and TRBJ2-2, the CDR3 gives the full variable domain: DAGVTQSPTHLIKTRGQQVTLRCSPKSGHDTVSWYQQALGQGPQFIFQYYEEEERQRGNFPDRFSGHQFPNYSSELNVNALLLGDSALYLCASSSGLADGELFFGEGSRLTVL.

This clone was observed a few times. The CDR3 region is CASSKLQVYNEKLFF. CDR3 sequence (DNA): TGTGCCAGCAGCAAACTCCAGGTGTATAATGAAAAACTGTTTTTT. V gene TRBV21-1 combines with J gene TRBJ1-4; TRBD1, as called in the table, went unchecked against the DNA. TRBV21-1 is given as a pseudogene. This CDR3 has 15 amino acids.

The chain is built from TRBV30 and TRBJ2-1; D call uncertain. The CDR3 length is 13 residues. V lost 4 bases, J lost 4 bases, and 11 bases lay in between. CDR1 and CDR2 from the germline V gene are GTSNPN and SVGIG (reference sequence). The CDR3 here is CAWMIDNYNEQFF. The DNA of the CDR3 is TGTGCCTGGATGATAGACAATTACAATGAGCAGTTCTTC.

The chain joins TRBV4-1 to TRBJ1-5; 7 positions agree with TRBD1. V lost 4 bases to trimming and J lost 3 bases; unmatched junction nucleotides: 9. CDR3 length equals 16 residues. Germline CDR1 and CDR2: MGHRA and YSYEKL. CDR3 nucleotides: TGCGCCAGCAGCCTTCTACCCGACAGGGTCAATCAGCCCCAGCATTTT. This sequence encodes CASSLLPDRVNQPQHF.

The chain has TRBV19 and TRBJ2-6, with TRBD1 as a possible D gene (5 bases). CDR1 is LNHDA and CDR2 is SQIVND in the germline V gene (reference sequence). The CDR3 loop spans 18 amino acids. Trimming took off 5 bases at V and 2 bases at J, with 19 bases between the two ends. The CDR3: CASSPPLPAGPGANVLTF. CDR3 DNA sequence: TGTGCCAGTAGTCCCCCTTTACCTGCAGGGCCTGGGGCCAACGTCCTGACTTTC.

J is TRBJ1-5 and V is TRBV30; TRBD1 matches 7 bases. Trimming at V came to 3 bases and at J to 2 bases, leaving 4 bases not matched to a gene. The CDR3 is 14 amino acids. Germline assignment: CDR1 GTSNPN and CDR2 SVGIG (reference sequence). This chain's CDR3 is CAWSGTVGNQPQHF. DNA of the CDR3: TGTGCCTGGAGCGGGACAGTGGGCAATCAGCCCCAGCATTTT.

V usage is TRBV7-2 and J usage is TRBJ2-7, with D perhaps TRBD2 (7 bases). The CDR3 spans 16 residues. The V and J ends lost 4 bases and 4 bases respectively, with 20 bases between them. In germline, CDR1 is SGHTA, CDR2 FQGNSA. In DNA, the CDR3 is TGTGCCAGCAGCTCCAACGTCGGGGGCGGGAGTTACGAGCAGTACTTC. Translated: CASSSNVGGGSYEQYF.